The 17 T cell receptor beta chains listed next were all sequenced from one sample in a study of OX40 agonist ivuxolimab in advanced cancers. Profiled with immunoSEQ multiplex PCR; TCRdb holds only in-frame clones, not every one. The sample consists of tens of thousands of clones, around 90% of them appearing once. Specimen: CD4+ or CD8+ T cells sorted from blood, collected in a trial of the OX40 agonist ivuxolimab. Every receptor here comes from an adult with an advanced solid tumor such as melanoma, head and neck, liver or kidney cancer.

This clone was observed a handful of times. The chain employs TRBV7-9 and TRBJ1-2, with D unresolved. Trimming pared 1 base from V and 10 bases from J, leaving 10 bases between. The CDR3 spans 12 residues. Germline lookup yields CDR1 SEHNR and CDR2 FQNEAQ (reference sequence). The CDR3 reads CASSLGPDNYTF. In DNA form, the CDR3 reads TGTGCCAGCAGCTTAGGGCCAGATAACTACACCTTC.

V gene TRBV6-4 combines with J gene TRBJ1-2; tentatively, D is TRBD1 (5 bases). Trimming stripped 6 bases from V and 2 bases from J, with 10 bases between. The germline V gene encodes CDR1 MRHNA and CDR2 SNTAGT. There are 13 residues in the CDR3. The CDR3 DNA is TGTGCCAGCAGGGAAGGGGTAAACTATGGCTACACCTTC. Protein: CASREGVNYGYTF.

Comment on this clone: Other DNA variants within this sample encode the same CDR3. This chain joins TRBV27 and TRBJ1-1; TRBD1 might be the D (5 bases). V shed 3 bases and J shed 3 bases, with 11 bases lying between them. The germline V gene has CDR1 MNHEY and CDR2 SMNVEV (reference sequence). CDR3 size: 14 residues. The CDR3 coding sequence is TGTGCCAGCAGTTTTGGGGGGTTGCACACTGAAGCTTTCTTT. It translates to CASSFGGLHTEAFF.

This chain connects TRBV19 to TRBJ1-1; TRBD1 is a possible D gene (6 bases). The CDR3 extends over 13 amino acids. Germline CDR1 is LNHDA and CDR2 is SQIVND (reference sequence). The germline V and J ends were trimmed by 6 bases and 3 bases, with 11 bases remaining between them. The CDR3 loop is CASSPGAYTEAFF. The CDR3 DNA reads as TGTGCCAGTAGCCCAGGGGCCTACACTGAAGCTTTCTTT. Based on the CDR3 plus reference TRBV19 and TRBJ1-1, the full variable domain is DGGITQSPKYLFRKEGQNVTLSCEQNLNHDAMYWYRQDPGQGLRLIYYSQIVNDFQKGDIAEGYSVSREKKESFPLTVTSAQKNPTAFYLCASSPGAYTEAFFGQGTRLTVV.

The rearrangement uses TRBV5-1 and TRBJ1-1; 9 bases agree with TRBD1. The CDR3 contains 14 residues. Losses at the gene ends were 4 bases for V and 7 bases for J; bases not matched to a gene: 8. Germline assignment: CDR1 SGHRS and CDR2 YFSETQ. CDR3 DNA sequence: TGCGCCAGCAGCCCGGGACAGGGAGGGGGTGAAGCTTTCTTT. Translated, it gives CASSPGQGGGEAFF.

The CDR3 sequence is CASSLSSPYEQYF. CDR3 nucleotide sequence: TGTGCCAGCAGTTTATCGAGCCCCTACGAGCAGTACTTC. The rearrangement joins TRBV27 to TRBJ2-7, with D hard to call. CDR1 is MNHEY, CDR2 SMNVEV, per germline (reference sequence). Trimming took off 0 bases at V and 2 bases at J, with 5 bases between the two ends. The CDR3 has 13 amino acids.

This chain joins TRBV7-6 and TRBJ2-3, with D unclear. The CDR3 covers 14 residues. CDR1 SGHVS and CDR2 FNYEAQ come from the germline V gene. Trimming shortened V by 1 base and J by 0 bases, and 5 bases separated the two germline ends. CDR3 DNA sequence: TGTGCCAGCAGCTTAGACACCAGCACAGATACGCAGTATTTT. It encodes CASSLDTSTDTQYF.

J is TRBJ1-6 and V is TRBV6-6; 7 positions agree with TRBD1. Germline V CDR1 and CDR2: MNHNY, SVGAGI (reference sequence). J gave up 4 bases and V 2 bases, and 5 bases lay outside the gene matches. This CDR3 comprises 16 residues. This chain's CDR3 is CASSYPDREYNSPLHF. The CDR3 DNA follows: TGTGCCAGCAGTTACCCTGACAGGGAATATAATTCACCCCTCCACTTT.

This chain uses TRBV2 with TRBJ2-1; 10 nucleotides match TRBD2. V lost 7 bases, J lost 2 bases, and 2 bases stayed unmatched. The CDR3 has 14 residues. Looked up from germline, CDR1 is SNHLY and CDR2 is FYNNEI. DNA of the CDR3: TGTGCCAGCACTGGACTAGCGGCCTACAATGAGCAGTTCTTC. Protein sequence: CASTGLAAYNEQFF.

The chain has TRBV19 and TRBJ1-1, with D possibly matching TRBD1 (5 bases). V dropped 5 bases and J dropped 4 bases, with 8 bases sitting between them. This CDR3 comprises 12 residues. The germline V gene has CDR1 LNHDA and CDR2 SQIVND (reference sequence). The CDR3 DNA is TGTGCCAGTAGTCACCAGGGCACTGAAGCTTTCTTT. This sequence encodes CASSHQGTEAFF.

The CDR3 sequence: CASSLVGFSGNTIYF. In nucleotides, the CDR3 is TGTGCCAGCAGCTTAGTAGGCTTCTCTGGAAACACCATATATTTT. The chain employs TRBV7-6 and TRBJ1-3; the D is unclear. The CDR3 length is 15 residues. Germline loops: CDR1 SGHVS, CDR2 FNYEAQ. V shed 1 base and J shed 0 bases, with 7 bases lying between them.

The chain joins TRBV13 to TRBJ2-3; the D is unclear. The CDR3 is 14 residues long. Per germline, CDR1 PRHDT and CDR2 FYEKMQ (reference sequence). Trimming removed 5 bases from V and 4 bases from J, with 13 bases in between. CDR3 sequence reads: CASSHNLGPDTQYF. The CDR3 nucleotides are TGTGCCAGCAGCCACAACCTGGGTCCAGATACGCAGTATTTT.

V usage is TRBV28 and J usage is TRBJ1-3; D remains ambiguous. The CDR3 length is 11 residues. Germline values: CDR1 MDHEN, CDR2 SYDVKM. V was clipped by 5 bases and J by 4 bases, with 3 bases between them. The CDR3 here is CASSRGNTIYF. CDR3 DNA sequence: TGTGCCAGCAGTCGCGGAAACACCATATATTTT.

This chain uses TRBV6-1 with TRBJ1-2; 8 bases agree with TRBD1. Losses at the gene ends were 6 bases for V and 4 bases for J; bases not matched to a gene: 4. This CDR3 region has 13 residues. Germline loops: CDR1 MNHNS, CDR2 SASEGT. CDR3 protein: CASRETGAYGYTF. The CDR3 coding sequence is TGTGCCAGCAGGGAGACAGGGGCCTATGGCTACACCTTC.

The V call is TRBV6-5, the J call TRBJ2-5, with D possibly matching TRBD1 (5 bases). Trimming took off 0 bases at V and 7 bases at J, with 15 bases between the two ends. Germline V gives CDR1 MNHEY, CDR2 SVGAGI. This CDR3 is built from 15 residues. CDR3 region: CASSYSGERGGTQYF. The CDR3 DNA sequence: TGTGCCAGCAGTTACTCGGGTGAAAGGGGTGGGACCCAGTACTTC.

V and J are TRBV4-1 and TRBJ1-4; D is unclear. Germline assignment: CDR1 MGHRA and CDR2 YSYEKL. The germline V and J ends were trimmed by 1 base and 5 bases, with 14 bases remaining between them. The CDR3 contains 16 residues. The chain's CDR3 is CASSQGVIANNEKLFF. The CDR3 DNA reads as TGCGCCAGCAGCCAAGGGGTCATAGCAAACAATGAAAAACTGTTTTTT.

This clone occurred a few times. This sequence joins TRBV7-2 and TRBJ1-4, with unresolved D. This CDR3 is built from 16 residues. CDR1 SGHTA and CDR2 FQGNSA come from the germline V gene. V was pared by 0 bases and J by 5 bases, with 13 bases between. Here the CDR3 reads CASSLAGPNPNEKLFF. CDR3 DNA: TGTGCCAGCAGCTTAGCTGGGCCGAATCCCAATGAAAAACTGTTTTTT.